This T cell receptor (beta chain) was documented in a study of identical twins listed by TCRdb under 2016. Regarding the research as a whole: The study deep-sequenced TCR alpha and beta repertoires from monozygotic twins, unrelated adults of various ages and cord blood to test whether fetal clonotypes persist. Replicate twin experiments were performed at different times using different library preparation protocols to rule out contamination. Paper-wide results and their limitations: Out-of-frame TCR alpha sharing in monozygotic twins was systematically underestimated by recombination models, whereas sharing between unrelated individuals was in agreement with the recombination models. Zero-insertion analyses could be partly confounded by invariant T cells such as MAIT and iNKT, although diverse VJ usage argued against such confounding for most clonotypes. Compared with coincidental sharing between unrelated individuals, an excess of low generation-probability sequences was observed among out-of-frame TCR alpha sequences shared between twins. Fewer insertions were carried by abundant cord blood beta clonotypes, a similar but weaker trend appeared in young adult naive repertoires, and no such trend appeared in memory repertoires. Because the same donors could not be followed over many years, conclusions were based on cross-sectional statistical analysis. In beta out-of-frame sequences, excess twin sharing was weaker, because having fewer shared sequences lowered the signal-to-noise ratio.

Every donor was a healthy Caucasian. Three pairs of female monozygotic twins, all aged roughly 18 to 29 years, were included in the twin cohort. The RNA used for TCR libraries was isolated from peripheral blood mononuclear cells. Library generation was performed with 5' RACE. TCRdb lists the instrument as Illumina HiSeq 2000. A universal primer binding site was introduced by template switching, and a unique molecular identifier was present in the final cDNA, enabling accurate counting of TCR cDNA molecules. First-strand cDNA for TCR alpha and beta chains was synthesized from specific primers in the conserved constant-segment region. To control for contamination, every cDNA library was double barcoded, receiving both a SMART-Mk sample barcode and Illumina barcodes. TruSeq adapter sequences and Illumina sample barcodes were added in two successive PCR steps. Sequencing of the TCR alpha and beta cDNA libraries was done on the Illumina HiSeq platform using custom primers. Turning to the authors' computational methods: MiGEC was used to process raw reads and extract unique molecular identifiers, and MiXCR was used to find CDR3 positions. For each individual, recombination models were inferred using an EM algorithm with the repgenHMM and IGoR tools. Shared clonotypes were analyzed with the tcR package in R, and sharing was normalized by the product of cloneset sizes. To study raw recombination without the effects of thymic and clonal selection, out-of-frame nonproductive sequences were analyzed. In TCRdb, the public reads were trimmed at Q25 with fastp and aligned with MiXCR, with productive beta chains retained. For every CDR3 protein sequence, its rows merge into one entry that carries the most common genes and DNA. The V and J calls follow TCRdb's processing rather than the paper's. This sample has some 660,000 distinct CDR3 sequences in its table, and under 9% of those were observed once. Jointly, the top ten make up roughly 0.97% of the sample.

CDR1 MNHNS and CDR2 SASEGT were looked up in the germline V gene. V is reduced by 7 bases and J by 4 bases, leaving a spacing of 19 bases between them. Including cysteine and phenylalanine, the CDR3 has 16 amino acids. Just CDR3 DNA is preserved here, 48 bases in frame from base 1. This clonotype showed up just a few times. This clone's antigen is unknown. Base qualities are not recorded, but no much larger clone differs from it by a single base. This same sample was also taken into another study, of yellow fever vaccine responses in identical twins. As that second study puts it: According to the authors, the vaccine-induced T cell response in identical twins seemed to be partly convergent and partly specific to each individual. In the study, vaccine-responding T cell clones were precisely tracked in identical twins.

The V gene is TRBV6-1 and the J gene is TRBJ2-2, with no confidently assigned D gene. This TCR came from a woman under 30 in good health. Source material: PBMCs. The nucleotides read TGTGCCAGCAAACGGGCTGGCGGTCGGACCACCGGGGAGCTGTTTTTT. Translated, this gives CASKRAGGRTTGELFF.